The rows below give T cell receptor beta chains drawn from one sample of a study of cytomegalovirus exposure and HLA in healthy donors. TCRdb's table, derived via immunoSEQ multiplex PCR, lists solely in-frame clones and lacks some. The sample contains about 120,000 clones, under 12% of which appear only once. Specimen: PBMCs. These receptors came from a woman younger than 35 in good health and CMV-seropositive. The CDR3 runs from the conserved cysteine through the conserved F or W. The order of the fields is CDR3 length, D gene, J gene, V gene, clone size, CDR3 DNA, CDR3 protein. A D gene is named only where the DNA matches it firmly. A clone size is listed for some rows: how often the clone was seen (once, few, many), or a class if it is expanded.

15	-	TRBJ1-2	TRBV19	-	TGTGCCAGTAGTATACCCCGGGGGGGTATAGATGGCTACACCTTC	CASSIPRGGIDGYTF
13	-	TRBJ1-5	TRBV19	few	TGTGCCAGTCAGGATCGGGGGTTCGGAGCCCAGCATTTT	CASQDRGFGAQHF
14	TRBD2	TRBJ2-1	TRBV5-1	few	TGCGCCAGCAGCCCTAGCGGGACTCCGAATGAGCAGTTCTTC	CASSPSGTPNEQFF
13	-	TRBJ2-7	TRBV7-9	many	TGTGCCAGCAGCTACACTAGTTTAGCCGAGCAGTACTTC	CASSYTSLAEQYF
16	-	TRBJ1-5	TRBV6-5	-	TGTGCCAGCAGTTCTAGCCGGATCTTGGGCAATCAGCCCCAGCATTTT	CASSSSRILGNQPQHF
16	-	TRBJ2-2	TRBV19	-	TGTGCCAGTAGTATCTCAAAGACTGCGAACACCGGGGAGCTGTTTTTT	CASSISKTANTGELFF
16	TRBD2	TRBJ2-2	TRBV13	-	TGTGCCAGCAGCTTAGGAGTAGCGGGAGGGTCCGGGGAGCTGTTTTTT	CASSLGVAGGSGELFF
14	TRBD2	TRBJ2-7	TRBV19	-	TGTGCCAGTAGTATTACTAGCGTCTCGGGCGAGCAGTACTTC	CASSITSVSGEQYF
13	TRBD1	TRBJ1-2	TRBV29-1	few	TGCAGCGTTGTGGGCCCGGGACAGCCAGGCTACACCTTC	CSVVGPGQPGYTF
13	-	TRBJ2-7	TRBV4-1	-	TGCGCCAGCAGCCGACAGACCTCCTACGAGCAGTACTTC	CASSRQTSYEQYF
15	-	TRBJ2-3	TRBV5-1	-	TGCGCCAGCAGCTTGGGGACCTTCGGGGCAGATACGCAGTATTTT	CASSLGTFGADTQYF
12	-	TRBJ2-5	TRBV11-2	few	TGTGCCAGCAGCTCAAGGGGGGAGACCCAGTACTTC	CASSSRGETQYF
12	-	TRBJ1-2	TRBV5-1	few	TGCGCCAGCAGCTCGGACAGTTATGGCTACACCTTC	CASSSDSYGYTF
15	-	TRBJ1-1	TRBV27	few	TGTGCCAGCAGCCCTTCGGGACAACCCTACACTGAAGCTTTCTTT	CASSPSGQPYTEAFF
14	-	TRBJ2-7	TRBV11-2	-	TGTGCCAGCAGCTTAGTTTTGGCAGAGGGCGAGCAGTACTTC	CASSLVLAEGEQYF
15	-	TRBJ1-5	TRBV2	-	TGTGCCAGCACCTTACAGATCGCAAGCAATCAGCCCCAGCATTTT	CASTLQIASNQPQHF
16	-	TRBJ2-2	TRBV5-1	few	TGCGCCAGCAGCTTGTATGGCAGGGGGAACACCGGGGAGCTGTTTTTT	CASSLYGRGNTGELFF
14	-	TRBJ1-2	TRBV19	-	TGTGCCAGCACGAGAGACATCGATAACTATGGCTACACCTTC	CASTRDIDNYGYTF
15	TRBD1	TRBJ2-1	TRBV7-9	few	TGTGCCAGCAGCTTAGGACAGGGGGCCGACGTTGAGCAGTTCTTC	CASSLGQGADVEQFF
15	TRBD1	TRBJ2-2	TRBV5-1	few	TGCGCCAGCAGCAGTCAGGGGGCGAACACCGGGGAGCTGTTTTTT	CASSSQGANTGELFF
16	-	TRBJ1-2	TRBV19	few	TGTGCCAGTAGTACCCACAATATGGGGGGTGGTTATGGCTACACCTTC	CASSTHNMGGGYGYTF
14	-	TRBJ2-1	TRBV7-9	-	TGTGCCAGCAGCGCGGACAGCTCTCACAATGAGCAGTTCTTC	CASSADSSHNEQFF
16	-	TRBJ2-2	TRBV15	few	TGTGCCACCAGTTCCACCGTAGCGCAGAACACCGGGGAGCTGTTTTTT	CATSSTVAQNTGELFF
16	-	TRBJ2-3	TRBV13	few	TGTGCCAGCAGCTTAGGTGCTAGCCCCCCGCCAGATACGCAGTATTTT	CASSLGASPPPDTQYF
17	TRBD2	TRBJ2-4	TRBV29-1	-	TGCAGCGTTGTTGAGGGAGGGCGCGGGGAGGCCAAAAACATTCAGTACTTC	CSVVEGGRGEAKNIQYF
15	-	TRBJ2-1	TRBV4-2	-	TGTGCCAGCAGCCAAGAAGGGGAGGTTGGGAATGAGCAGTTCTTC	CASSQEGEVGNEQFF
14	-	TRBJ2-2	TRBV7-6	-	TGTGCCAGCAGAAGGGACACCGTCACCGGGGAGCTGTTTTTT	CASRRDTVTGELFF
16	TRBD2	TRBJ2-1	TRBV27	-	TGTGCCAGCAGTCACTCCTCCGGGACTATATACAATGAGCAGTTCTTC	CASSHSSGTIYNEQFF
16	-	TRBJ2-7	TRBV12-2	-	TGTGCAAGTCGCATACCCCGGGACAGGGTGCAAGACGAGCAGTACTTC	CASRIPRDRVQDEQYF
12	TRBD2	TRBJ2-7	TRBV27	few	TGTGCCAGCAGTCAAATAGCGGGAGAGCAGTACTTC	CASSQIAGEQYF
14	-	TRBJ2-6	TRBV5-4	-	TGTGCCAGCAGCCTCCCGACTTCGGCCAACGTCCTGACTTTC	CASSLPTSANVLTF
14	TRBD1	TRBJ2-5	TRBV5-6	-	TGTGCCAGCAGCGGGACAGGGGGGAGACAGACCCAGTACTTC	CASSGTGGRQTQYF
14	TRBD1	TRBJ2-2	TRBV6-5	few	TGTGCCAGCGGACAGGGGGCGAACACCGGGGAGCTGTTTTTT	CASGQGANTGELFF
15	TRBD2	TRBJ2-1	TRBV13	-	TGTGCCAGCAGCCTCGGGGGACTAGTAGTCAATGAGCAGTTCTTC	CASSLGGLVVNEQFF
14	TRBD2	TRBJ2-7	TRBV11-3	-	TGTGCCAGCAGCCCCGGGGGGAGCTCCTACGAGCAGTACTTC	CASSPGGSSYEQYF
15	TRBD1	TRBJ1-5	TRBV4-2	-	TGTGCCAGCAGCCAAAGCGGAGGGGGCGATCAGCCCCAGCATTTT	CASSQSGGGDQPQHF
14	-	TRBJ1-3	TRBV10-3	few	TGTGCCATCAGACAGTTGAGCTCTGGAAACACCATATATTTT	CAIRQLSSGNTIYF
14	TRBD1	TRBJ1-1	TRBV28	few	TGTGCCAGCCTCCCGGGACAGCTAAACACTGAAGCTTTCTTT	CASLPGQLNTEAFF
15	-	TRBJ1-2	TRBV19	-	TGTGCCAGTAGTATAGGCGTGACTCAGGGCTATGGCTACATCTTC	CASSIGVTQGYGYIF
12	-	TRBJ2-3	TRBV28	few	TGTGCCAGTCAACCGGGGGAAGATACGCAGTATTTT	CASQPGEDTQYF
14	-	TRBJ2-7	TRBV11-3	-	TGTGCCAGCAGCTTAGGGGCAGGGGCCTACGAGCAGTACTTC	CASSLGAGAYEQYF
18	TRBD2	TRBJ2-5	TRBV5-4	few	TGTGCCAGCAGCTTGAGGAGTTCTAGCGGGAGCGGAGGCGAGACCCAGTACTTC	CASSLRSSSGSGGETQYF
13	-	TRBJ1-3	TRBV5-4	few	TGTGCCAGCAAGGAACAGGCTGGAAACACCATATATTTT	CASKEQAGNTIYF
11	-	TRBJ2-4	TRBV7-9	few	TGTGCCAGCAGCTCCTCGAACATTCAGTACTTC	CASSSSNIQYF
15	TRBD1	TRBJ2-7	TRBV5-1	few	TGCGCCAGCAGCTTTAGTACAGGGGTCGCCTACGAGCAGTACTTC	CASSFSTGVAYEQYF
12	TRBD1	TRBJ2-7	TRBV4-2	few	TGTGCCAGCAGCCAAACAGGGGACGAGCAGTACTTC	CASSQTGDEQYF
16	-	TRBJ2-3	TRBV27	-	TGTGCCAGCAGATCCCCCCTCCGGGACTCCTCAGATACGCAGTATTTT	CASRSPLRDSSDTQYF
15	-	TRBJ1-2	TRBV27	few	TGTGCCAGCAGTTCCGACAGGTCCGATAGGTATGGCTACACCTTC	CASSSDRSDRYGYTF